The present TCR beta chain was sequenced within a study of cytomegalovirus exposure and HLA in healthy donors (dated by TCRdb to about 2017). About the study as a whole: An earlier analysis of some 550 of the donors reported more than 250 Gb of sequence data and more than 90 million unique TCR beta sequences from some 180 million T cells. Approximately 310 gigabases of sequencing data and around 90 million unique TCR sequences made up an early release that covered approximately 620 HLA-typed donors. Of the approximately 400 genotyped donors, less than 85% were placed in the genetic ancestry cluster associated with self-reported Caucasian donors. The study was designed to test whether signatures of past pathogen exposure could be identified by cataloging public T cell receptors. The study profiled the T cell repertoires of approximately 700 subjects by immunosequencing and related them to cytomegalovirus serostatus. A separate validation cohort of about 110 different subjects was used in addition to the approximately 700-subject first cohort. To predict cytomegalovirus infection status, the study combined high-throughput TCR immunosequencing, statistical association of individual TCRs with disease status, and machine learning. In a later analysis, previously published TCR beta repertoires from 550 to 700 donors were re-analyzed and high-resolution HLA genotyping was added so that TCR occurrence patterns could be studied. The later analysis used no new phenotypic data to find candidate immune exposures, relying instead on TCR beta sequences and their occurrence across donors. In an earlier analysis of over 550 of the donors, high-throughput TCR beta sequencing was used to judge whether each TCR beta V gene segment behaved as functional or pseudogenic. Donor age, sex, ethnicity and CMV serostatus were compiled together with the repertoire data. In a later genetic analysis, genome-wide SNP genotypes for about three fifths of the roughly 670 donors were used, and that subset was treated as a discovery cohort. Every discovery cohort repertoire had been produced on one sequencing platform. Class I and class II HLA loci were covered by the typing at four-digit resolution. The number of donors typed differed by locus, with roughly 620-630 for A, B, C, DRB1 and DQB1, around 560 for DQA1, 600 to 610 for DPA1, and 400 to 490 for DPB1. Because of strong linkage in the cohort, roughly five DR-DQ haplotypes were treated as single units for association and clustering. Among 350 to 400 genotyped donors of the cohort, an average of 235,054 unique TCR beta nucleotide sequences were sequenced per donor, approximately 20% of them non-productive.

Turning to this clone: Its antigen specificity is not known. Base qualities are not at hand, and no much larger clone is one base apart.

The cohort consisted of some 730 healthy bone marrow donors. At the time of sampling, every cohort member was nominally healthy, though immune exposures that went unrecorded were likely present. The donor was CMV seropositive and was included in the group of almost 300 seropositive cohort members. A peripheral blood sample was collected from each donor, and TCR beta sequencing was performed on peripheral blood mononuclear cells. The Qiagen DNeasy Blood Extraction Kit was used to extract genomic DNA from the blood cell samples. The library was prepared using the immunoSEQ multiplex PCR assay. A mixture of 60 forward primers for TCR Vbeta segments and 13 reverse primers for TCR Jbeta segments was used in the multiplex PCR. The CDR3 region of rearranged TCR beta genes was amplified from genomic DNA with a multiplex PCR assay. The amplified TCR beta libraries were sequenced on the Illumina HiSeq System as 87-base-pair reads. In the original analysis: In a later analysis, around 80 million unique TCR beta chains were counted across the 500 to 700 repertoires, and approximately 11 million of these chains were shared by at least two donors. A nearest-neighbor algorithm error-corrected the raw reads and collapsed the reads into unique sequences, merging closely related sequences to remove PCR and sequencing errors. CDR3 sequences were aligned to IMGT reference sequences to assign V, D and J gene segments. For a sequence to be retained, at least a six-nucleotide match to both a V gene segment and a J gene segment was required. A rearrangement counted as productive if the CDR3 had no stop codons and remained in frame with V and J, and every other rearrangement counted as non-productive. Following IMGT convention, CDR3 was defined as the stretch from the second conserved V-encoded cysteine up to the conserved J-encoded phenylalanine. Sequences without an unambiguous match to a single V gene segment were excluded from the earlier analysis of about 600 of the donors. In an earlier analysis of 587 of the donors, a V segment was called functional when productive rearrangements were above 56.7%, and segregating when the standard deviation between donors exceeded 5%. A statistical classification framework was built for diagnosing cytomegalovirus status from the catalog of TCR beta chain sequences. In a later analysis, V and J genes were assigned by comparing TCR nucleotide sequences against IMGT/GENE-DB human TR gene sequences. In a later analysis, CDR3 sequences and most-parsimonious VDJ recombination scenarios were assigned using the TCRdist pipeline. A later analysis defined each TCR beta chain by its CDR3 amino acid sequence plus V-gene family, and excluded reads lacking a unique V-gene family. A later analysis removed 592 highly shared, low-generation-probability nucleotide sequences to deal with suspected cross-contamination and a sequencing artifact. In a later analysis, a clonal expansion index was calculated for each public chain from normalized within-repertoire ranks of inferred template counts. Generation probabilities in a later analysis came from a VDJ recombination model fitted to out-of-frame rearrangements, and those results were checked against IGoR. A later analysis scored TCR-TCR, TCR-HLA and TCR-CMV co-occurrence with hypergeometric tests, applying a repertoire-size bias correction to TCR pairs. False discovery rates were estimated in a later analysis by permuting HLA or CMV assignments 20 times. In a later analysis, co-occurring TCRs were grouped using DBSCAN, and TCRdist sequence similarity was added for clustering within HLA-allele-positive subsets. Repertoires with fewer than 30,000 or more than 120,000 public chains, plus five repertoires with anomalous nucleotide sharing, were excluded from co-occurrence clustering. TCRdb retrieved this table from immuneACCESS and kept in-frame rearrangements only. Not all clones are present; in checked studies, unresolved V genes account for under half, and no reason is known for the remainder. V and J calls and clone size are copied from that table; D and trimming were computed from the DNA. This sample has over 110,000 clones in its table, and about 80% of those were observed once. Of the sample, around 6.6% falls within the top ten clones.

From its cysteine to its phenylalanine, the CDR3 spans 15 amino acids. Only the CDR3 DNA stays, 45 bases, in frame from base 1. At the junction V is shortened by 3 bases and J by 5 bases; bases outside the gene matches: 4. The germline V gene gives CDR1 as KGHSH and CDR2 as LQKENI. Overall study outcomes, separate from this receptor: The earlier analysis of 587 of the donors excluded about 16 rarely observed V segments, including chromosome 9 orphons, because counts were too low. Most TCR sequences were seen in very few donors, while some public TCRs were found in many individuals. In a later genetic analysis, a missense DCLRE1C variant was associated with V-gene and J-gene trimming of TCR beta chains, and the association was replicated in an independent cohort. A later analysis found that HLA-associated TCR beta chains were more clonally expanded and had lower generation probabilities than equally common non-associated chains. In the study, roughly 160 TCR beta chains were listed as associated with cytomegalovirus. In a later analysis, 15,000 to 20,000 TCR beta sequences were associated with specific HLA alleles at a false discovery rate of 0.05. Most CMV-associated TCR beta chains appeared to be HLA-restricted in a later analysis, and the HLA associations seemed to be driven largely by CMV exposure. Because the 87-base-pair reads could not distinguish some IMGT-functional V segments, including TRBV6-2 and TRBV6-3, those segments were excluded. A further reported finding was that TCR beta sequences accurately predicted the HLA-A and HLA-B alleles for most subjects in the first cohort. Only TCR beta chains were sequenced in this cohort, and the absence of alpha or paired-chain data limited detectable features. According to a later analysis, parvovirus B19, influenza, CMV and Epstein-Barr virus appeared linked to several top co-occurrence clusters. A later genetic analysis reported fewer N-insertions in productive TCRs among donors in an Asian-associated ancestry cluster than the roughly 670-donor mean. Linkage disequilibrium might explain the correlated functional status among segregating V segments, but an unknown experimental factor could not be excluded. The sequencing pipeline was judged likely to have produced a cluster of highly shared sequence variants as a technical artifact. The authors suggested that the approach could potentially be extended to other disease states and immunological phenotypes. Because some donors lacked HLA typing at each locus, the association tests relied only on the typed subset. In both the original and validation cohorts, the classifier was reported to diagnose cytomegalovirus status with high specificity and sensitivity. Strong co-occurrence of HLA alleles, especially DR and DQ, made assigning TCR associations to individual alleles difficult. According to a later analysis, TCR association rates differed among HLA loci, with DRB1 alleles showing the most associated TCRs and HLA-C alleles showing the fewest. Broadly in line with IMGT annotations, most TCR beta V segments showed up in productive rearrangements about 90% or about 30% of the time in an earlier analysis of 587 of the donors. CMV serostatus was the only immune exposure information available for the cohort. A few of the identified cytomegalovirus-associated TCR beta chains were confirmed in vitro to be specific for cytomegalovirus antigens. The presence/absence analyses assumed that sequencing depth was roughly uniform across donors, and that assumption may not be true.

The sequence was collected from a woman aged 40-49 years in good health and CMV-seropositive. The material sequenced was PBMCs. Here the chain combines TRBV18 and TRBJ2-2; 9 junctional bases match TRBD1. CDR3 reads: CASSPGTGTTGELFF. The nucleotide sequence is TGTGCCAGCTCACCCGGGACAGGGACAACCGGGGAGCTGTTTTTT.